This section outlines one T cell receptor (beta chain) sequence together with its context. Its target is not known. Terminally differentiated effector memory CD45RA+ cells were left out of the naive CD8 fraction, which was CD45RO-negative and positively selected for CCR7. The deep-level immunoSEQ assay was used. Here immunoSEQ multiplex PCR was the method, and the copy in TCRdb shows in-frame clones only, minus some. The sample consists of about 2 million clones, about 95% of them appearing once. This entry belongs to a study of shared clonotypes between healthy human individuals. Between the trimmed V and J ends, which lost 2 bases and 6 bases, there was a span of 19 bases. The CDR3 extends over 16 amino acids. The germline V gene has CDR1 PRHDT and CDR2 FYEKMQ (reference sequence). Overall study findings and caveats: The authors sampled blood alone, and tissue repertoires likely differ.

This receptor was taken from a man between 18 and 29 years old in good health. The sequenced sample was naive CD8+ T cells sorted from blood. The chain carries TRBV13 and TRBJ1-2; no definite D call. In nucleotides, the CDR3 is TGTGCCAGCAGCTTACGGCCCGGCCACCTAATGGATGGCTACACCTTC. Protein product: CASSLRPGHLMDGYTF.